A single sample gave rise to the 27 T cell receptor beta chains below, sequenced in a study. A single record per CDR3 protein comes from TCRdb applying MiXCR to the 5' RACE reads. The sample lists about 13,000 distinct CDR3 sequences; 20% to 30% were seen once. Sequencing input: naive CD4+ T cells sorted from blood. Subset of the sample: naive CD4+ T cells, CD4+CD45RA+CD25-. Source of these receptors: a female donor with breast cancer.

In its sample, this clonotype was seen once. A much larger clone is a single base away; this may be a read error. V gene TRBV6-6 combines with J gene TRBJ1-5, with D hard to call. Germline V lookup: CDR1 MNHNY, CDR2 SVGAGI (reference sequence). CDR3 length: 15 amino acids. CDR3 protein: CVSSYPGGQHQPQHF. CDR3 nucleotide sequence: TGTGTCAGCAGTTACCCCGGAGGGCAACATCAGCCCCAGCATTTT.

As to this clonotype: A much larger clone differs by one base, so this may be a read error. Here the CDR3 DNA reads TGTGCCACCAGTGACGCCTCTAGCGGGAGGAATGAGCAGTTCTTC. As protein: CATSDASSGRNEQFF. The chain employs TRBV24-1 and TRBJ2-1; TRBD2 aligns across 11 bases. This CDR3 has 15 amino acids. The V gene's germline CDR1 is KGHDR and CDR2 SFDVKD. V shed 4 bases, J shed 7 bases, and the junction held 5 bases outside the gene matches.

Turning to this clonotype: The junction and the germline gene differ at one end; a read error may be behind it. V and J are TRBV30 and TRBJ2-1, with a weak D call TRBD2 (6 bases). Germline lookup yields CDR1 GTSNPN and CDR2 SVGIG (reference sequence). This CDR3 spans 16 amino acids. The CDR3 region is CALSVGGSGSYNEQFF. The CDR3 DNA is TGTGCCTTGAGTGTGGGAGGTAGCGGTTCGTACAATGAGCAGTTCTTC.

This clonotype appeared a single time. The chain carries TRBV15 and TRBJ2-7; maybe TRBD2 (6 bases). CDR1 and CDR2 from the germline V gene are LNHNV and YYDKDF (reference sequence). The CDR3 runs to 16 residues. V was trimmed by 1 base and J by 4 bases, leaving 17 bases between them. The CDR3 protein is CATSRVLTSTSYEQYF. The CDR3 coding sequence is TGTGCCACCAGCAGAGTATTAACTAGCACCTCATACGAGCAGTACTTC.

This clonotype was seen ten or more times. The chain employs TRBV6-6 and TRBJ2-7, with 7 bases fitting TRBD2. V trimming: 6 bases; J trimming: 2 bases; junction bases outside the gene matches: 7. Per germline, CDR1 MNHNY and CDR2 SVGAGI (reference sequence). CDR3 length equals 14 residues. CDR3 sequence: CASRGGTDAYEQYF. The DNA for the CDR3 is TGTGCCAGCAGGGGGGGGACTGACGCCTACGAGCAGTACTTC.

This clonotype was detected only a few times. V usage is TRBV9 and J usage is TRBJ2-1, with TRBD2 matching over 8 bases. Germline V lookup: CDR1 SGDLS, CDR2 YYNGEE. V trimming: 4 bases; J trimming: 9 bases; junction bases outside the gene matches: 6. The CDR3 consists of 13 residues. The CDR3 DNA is TGTGCCAGCAGCAGCGGGAGTAGGGGTGAGCAGTTCTTC. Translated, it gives CASSSGSRGEQFF.

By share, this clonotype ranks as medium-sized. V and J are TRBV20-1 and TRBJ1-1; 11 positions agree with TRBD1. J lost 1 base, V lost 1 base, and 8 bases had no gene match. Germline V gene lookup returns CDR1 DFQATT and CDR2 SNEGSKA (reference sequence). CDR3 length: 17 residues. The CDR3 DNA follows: TGCAGTGCTAGAGTGTCGGACAGGGGGCTTTGGAACACTGAAGCTTTCTTT. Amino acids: CSARVSDRGLWNTEAFF.

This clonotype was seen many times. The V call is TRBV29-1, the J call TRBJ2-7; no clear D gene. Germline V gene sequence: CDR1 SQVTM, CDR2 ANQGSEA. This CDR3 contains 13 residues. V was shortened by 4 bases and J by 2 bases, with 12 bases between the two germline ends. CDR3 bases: TGCAGCGTTGGTGCGACCGCTACCTACGAGCAGTACTTC. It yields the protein CSVGATATYEQYF.

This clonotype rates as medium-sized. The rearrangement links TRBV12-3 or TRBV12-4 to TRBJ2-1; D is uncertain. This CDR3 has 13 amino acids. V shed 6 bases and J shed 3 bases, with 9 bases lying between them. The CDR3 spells CASSQNRYNEQFF. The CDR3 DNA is TGTGCCAGCAGCCAGAATCGCTACAATGAGCAGTTCTTC.

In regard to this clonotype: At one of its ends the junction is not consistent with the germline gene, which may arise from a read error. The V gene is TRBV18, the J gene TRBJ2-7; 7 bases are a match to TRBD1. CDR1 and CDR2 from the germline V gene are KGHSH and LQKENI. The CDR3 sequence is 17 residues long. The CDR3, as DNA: TGTGCCAGCCCACCACGACTAAACAGGGGTAGCTCCTACGAGCAGTACTTC. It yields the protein CASPPRLNRGSSYEQYF.

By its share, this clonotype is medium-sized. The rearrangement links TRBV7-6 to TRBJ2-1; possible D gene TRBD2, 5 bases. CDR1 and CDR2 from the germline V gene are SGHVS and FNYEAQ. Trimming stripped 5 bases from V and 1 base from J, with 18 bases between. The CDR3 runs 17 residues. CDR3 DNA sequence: TGTGCCAGCAGCCCCAATCGTGGGAGTAAGTCCTACAATGAGCAGTTCTTC. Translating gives CASSPNRGSKSYNEQFF.

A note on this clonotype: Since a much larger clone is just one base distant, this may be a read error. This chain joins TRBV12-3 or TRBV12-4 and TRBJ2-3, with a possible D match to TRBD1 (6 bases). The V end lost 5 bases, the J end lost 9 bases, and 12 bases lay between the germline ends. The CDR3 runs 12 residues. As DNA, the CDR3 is TGTGCCAGCAGTCCCCTCACAGGGACGCAGTATTTT. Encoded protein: CASSPLTGTQYF.

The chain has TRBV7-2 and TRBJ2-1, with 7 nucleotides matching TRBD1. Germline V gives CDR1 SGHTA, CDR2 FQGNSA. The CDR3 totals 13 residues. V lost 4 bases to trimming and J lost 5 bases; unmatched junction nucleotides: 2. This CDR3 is CASSSGQNNEQFF. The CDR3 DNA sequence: TGTGCCAGCAGCTCGGGACAGAACAATGAGCAGTTCTTC. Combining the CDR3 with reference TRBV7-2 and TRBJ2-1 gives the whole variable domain GAGVSQSPSNKVTEKGKDVELRCDPISGHTALYWYRQSLGQGLEFLIYFQGNSAPDKSGLPSDRFSAERTGGSVSTLTIQRTQQEDSAVYLCASSSGQNNEQFFGPGTRLTVL.

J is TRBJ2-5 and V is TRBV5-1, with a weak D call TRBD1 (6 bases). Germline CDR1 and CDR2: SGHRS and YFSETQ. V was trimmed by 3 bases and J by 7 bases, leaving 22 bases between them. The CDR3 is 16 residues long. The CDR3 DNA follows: TGCGCCAGCAGCTCTACCGGGACACCCTGTGACAGGACCCAGTACTTC. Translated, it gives CASSSTGTPCDRTQYF.

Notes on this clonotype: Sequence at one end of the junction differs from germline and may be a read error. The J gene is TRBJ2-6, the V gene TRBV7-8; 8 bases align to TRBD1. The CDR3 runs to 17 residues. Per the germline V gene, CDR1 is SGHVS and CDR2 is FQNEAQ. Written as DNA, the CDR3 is TGTGCCAGCCGCCGAGGGCAGGGGGCCTCTGGGGCCAACGTCCTGGCTTTC. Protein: CASRRGQGASGANVLAF.

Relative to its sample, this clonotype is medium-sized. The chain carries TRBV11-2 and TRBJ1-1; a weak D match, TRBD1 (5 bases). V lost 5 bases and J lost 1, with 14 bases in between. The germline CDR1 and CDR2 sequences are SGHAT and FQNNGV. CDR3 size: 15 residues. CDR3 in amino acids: CASSHFRGRNTEAFF. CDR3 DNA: TGTGCCAGCAGCCACTTCCGGGGACGGAACACTGAAGCTTTCTTT.

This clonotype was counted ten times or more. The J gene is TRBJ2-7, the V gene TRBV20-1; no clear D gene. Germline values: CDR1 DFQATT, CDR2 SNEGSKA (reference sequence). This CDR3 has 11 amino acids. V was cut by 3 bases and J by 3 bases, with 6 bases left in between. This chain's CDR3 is CSASPDYEQYF. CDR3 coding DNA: TGCAGTGCTAGCCCTGACTACGAGCAGTACTTC.

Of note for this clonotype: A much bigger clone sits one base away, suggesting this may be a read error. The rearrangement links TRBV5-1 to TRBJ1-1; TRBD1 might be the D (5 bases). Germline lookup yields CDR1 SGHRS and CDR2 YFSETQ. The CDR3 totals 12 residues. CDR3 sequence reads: CASSLPGTGAFF. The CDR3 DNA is TGCGCCAGCAGCTTGCCGGGGACTGGAGCTTTCTTT.

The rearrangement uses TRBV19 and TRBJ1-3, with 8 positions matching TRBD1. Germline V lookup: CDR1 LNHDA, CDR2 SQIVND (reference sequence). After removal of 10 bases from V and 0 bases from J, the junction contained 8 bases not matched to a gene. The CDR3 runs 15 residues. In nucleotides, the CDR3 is TGTGCCACCCGTCCGGACAGGGCCTCTGGAAACACCATATATTTT. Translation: CATRPDRASGNTIYF.

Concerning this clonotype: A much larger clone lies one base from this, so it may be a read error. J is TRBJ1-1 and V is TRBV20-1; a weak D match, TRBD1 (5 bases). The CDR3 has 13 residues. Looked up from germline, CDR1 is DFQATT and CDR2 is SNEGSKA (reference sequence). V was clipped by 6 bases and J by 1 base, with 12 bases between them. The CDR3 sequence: CSAARTWNTEAFF. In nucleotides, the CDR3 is TGCAGTGCAGCTCGGACATGGAACACTGAAGCTTTCTTT.

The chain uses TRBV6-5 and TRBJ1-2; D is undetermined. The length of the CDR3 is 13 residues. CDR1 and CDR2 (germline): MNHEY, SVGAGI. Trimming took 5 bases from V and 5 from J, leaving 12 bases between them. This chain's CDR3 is CASSIQCLYGYTF. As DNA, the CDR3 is TGTGCCAGCAGTATACAGTGTTTATATGGCTACACCTTC.

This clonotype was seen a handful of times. CDR3 nucleotide sequence: TGCAGCGTTGAAGATCAGTCAGGGGAGCAGTACTTC. It codes for CSVEDQSGEQYF. The chain uses TRBV29-1 and TRBJ2-7; tentatively, D is TRBD1 (5 bases). Germline lookup yields CDR1 SQVTM and CDR2 ANQGSEA. This CDR3 spans 12 amino acids. Trimming removed 0 bases from V and 7 bases from J, with 10 bases in between.

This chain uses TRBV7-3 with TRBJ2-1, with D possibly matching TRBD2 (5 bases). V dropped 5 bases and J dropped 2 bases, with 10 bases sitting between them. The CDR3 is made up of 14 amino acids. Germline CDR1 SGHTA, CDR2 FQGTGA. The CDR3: CASSALGAYNEQFF. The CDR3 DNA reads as TGTGCCAGCAGCGCCTTGGGAGCCTACAATGAGCAGTTCTTC.

This chain's CDR3 is CASSSVRTGASSTDTQYF. The CDR3 bases are TGCGCCAGCAGCTCGGTTAGGACAGGCGCTTCTAGCACAGATACGCAGTATTTT. V usage is TRBV5-1 and J usage is TRBJ2-3, with 7 bases aligning to TRBD1. The CDR3 contains 18 residues. J was trimmed by 0 bases and V by 3 bases; bases with no gene match: 13. Germline V CDR1 and CDR2: SGHRS, YFSETQ.

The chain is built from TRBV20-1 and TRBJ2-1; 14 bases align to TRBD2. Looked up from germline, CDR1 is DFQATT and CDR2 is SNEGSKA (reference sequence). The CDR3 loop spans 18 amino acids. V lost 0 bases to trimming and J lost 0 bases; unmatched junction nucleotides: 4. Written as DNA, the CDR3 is TGCAGTGCTAGAGAGACTAGCGGGAGGGTTAGCTCCTACAATGAGCAGTTCTTC. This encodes CSARETSGRVSSYNEQFF.

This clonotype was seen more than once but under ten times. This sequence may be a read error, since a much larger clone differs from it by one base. The CDR3 region is CASSLGPGTSSYNGQFF. The DNA of the CDR3 is TGTGCCAGCAGCTTAGGGCCCGGGACTAGCAGCTACAATGGGCAGTTCTTC. The J gene is TRBJ2-1, the V gene TRBV7-8, with 9 bases matching TRBD2. Per the germline V gene, CDR1 is SGHVS and CDR2 is FQNEAQ. The CDR3 has 17 amino acids.

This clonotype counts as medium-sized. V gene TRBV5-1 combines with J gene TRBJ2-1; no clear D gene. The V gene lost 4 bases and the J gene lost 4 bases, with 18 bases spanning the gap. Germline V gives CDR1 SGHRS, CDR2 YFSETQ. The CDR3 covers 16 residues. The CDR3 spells CASSPNPRLGYNEQFF. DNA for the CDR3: TGCGCCAGCAGCCCCAACCCTAGGCTGGGTTACAATGAGCAGTTCTTC.